What follows describes a single T cell receptor beta chain. Its specificity is unknown. The CDR3 has 13 amino acids. The V end lost 4 bases, the J end lost 0 bases, and 7 bases lay between the germline ends. From germline, CDR1 is SGHRS and CDR2 YFSETQ. The sample is drawn from a study of pediatric ulcerative colitis. General study results and limits: Blood-rectal clonal overlap within each person was significantly higher in ulcerative colitis patients than controls.

Generated by immunoSEQ multiplex PCR, the TCRdb table keeps only in-frame clones and is missing some. This sample has fewer than 25,000 clones, with about two thirds found just once. The rectum was sampled with one to two pinch biopsies at colonoscopy. This chain uses TRBV5-1 with TRBJ1-1; D uncertain. The sequence derives from a boy aged 5-17 years with severe ulcerative colitis. Input material: gut tissue. The CDR3 spells CASSGELNTEAFF. The CDR3 DNA reads TGCGCCAGCAGCGGGGAGCTGAACACTGAAGCTTTCTTT.